The 10 T cell receptor beta chains below were found in one sample sequenced in a study of T cell changes during pregnancy in multiple sclerosis. Using immunoSEQ multiplex PCR, the repertoire was profiled, and TCRdb retains in-frame clones only, with some absent. The repertoire holds about 42,000 clones, with roughly nine tenths as singletons. The material sequenced was CD4+ T cells from peripheral blood mononuclear cells, taken before pregnancy. The source of these receptors is a female donor with multiple sclerosis, enrolled in a pregnancy study.

V and J are TRBV30 and TRBJ1-2, with 9 bases matching TRBD1. The junction had 11 bases not matched to a gene; V was cut back by 6 bases and J by 0 bases. The CDR3 runs 16 residues. Looked up from germline, CDR1 is GTSNPN and CDR2 is SVGIG (reference sequence). In DNA form, the CDR3 reads TGTGCCTGCCCCGCGGGACAGGGTTACACTAACTATGGCTACACCTTC. This codes for CACPAGQGYTNYGYTF.

The V gene is TRBV28, the J gene TRBJ1-5; 12 nucleotides agree with TRBD1. This CDR3 spans 17 amino acids. Germline CDR1 and CDR2: MDHEN and SYDVKM. The J segment lost 2 bases and the V segment lost 6 bases, leaving 8 bases of the junction unmatched. CDR3 sequence (DNA): TGTGCCAGCAGGGGGGACAGGGGGCTGTTTGGCAATCAGCCCCAGCATTTT. Translated, it gives CASRGDRGLFGNQPQHF.

A few counts support this clone. The V gene is TRBV7-2, the J gene TRBJ1-5; D is unclear. The germline V gene has CDR1 SGHTA and CDR2 FQGNSA. CDR3 length: 14 residues. V was trimmed by 0 bases and J by 1 base, leaving 4 bases between them. The CDR3: CASSLARSNQPQHF. The CDR3, as DNA: TGTGCCAGCAGCTTAGCACGGAGCAATCAGCCCCAGCATTTT.

The chain recombines TRBV14 with TRBJ2-2, with 7 positions matching TRBD1. The CDR3 is 16 residues long. The V and J ends lost 3 bases and 0 bases, in that order; junction bases with no gene match: 4. Germline V gene lookup returns CDR1 SGHDN and CDR2 FVKESK. CDR3 bases: TGTGCCAGCAGCCACCTAGGGGGCTCGAACACCGGGGAGCTGTTTTTT. Encoded protein: CASSHLGGSNTGELFF.

The V gene is TRBV13, the J gene TRBJ1-2, with TRBD1 as a possible D gene (6 bases). The CDR3 is made up of 16 amino acids. Per the germline V gene, CDR1 is PRHDT and CDR2 is FYEKMQ (reference sequence). Trimming pared 5 bases from V and 8 bases from J, leaving 24 bases between. CDR3 DNA sequence: TGTGCCAGCAGCCCCACCCCGGCAGGGGCCTCGAAGGGCTACACCTTC. Its translation is CASSPTPAGASKGYTF. The variable domain in full, completed from reference TRBV13 and TRBJ1-2, reads AAGVIQSPRHLIKEKRETATLKCYPIPRHDTVYWYQQGPGQDPQFLISFYEKMQSDKGSIPDRFSAQQFSDYHSELNMSSLELGDSALYFCASSPTPAGASKGYTFGSGTRLTVV.

The chain uses TRBV7-9 and TRBJ2-3, with 11 bases lining up with TRBD2. Trimming cost V 5 bases and J 1 base; bases outside gene matches: 5. In germline, CDR1 is SEHNR, CDR2 FQNEAQ (reference sequence). CDR3 length: 16 residues. The CDR3: CASSLLAGVRTDTQYF. The DNA of the CDR3 is TGTGCCAGCAGCCTACTAGCGGGGGTACGCACAGATACGCAGTATTTT. Based on the CDR3 plus reference TRBV7-9 and TRBJ2-3, the full variable domain is DTGVSQNPRHKITKRGQNVTFRCDPISEHNRLYWYRQTLGQGPEFLTYFQNEAQLEKSRLLSDRFSAERPKGSFSTLEIQRTEQGDSAMYLCASSLLAGVRTDTQYFGPGTRLTVL.

The genes are TRBV7-2 and TRBJ1-5, with D hard to call. V dropped 5 bases and J dropped 2 bases, with 10 bases sitting between them. CDR1 and CDR2 (germline): SGHTA, FQGNSA. The CDR3 totals 14 residues. The CDR3 here is CASSPTRGNQPQHF. In DNA, the CDR3 is TGTGCCAGCAGCCCTACTCGAGGCAATCAGCCCCAGCATTTT.

This chain links TRBV7-2 with TRBJ2-1; TRBD2 matches 10 bases. This CDR3 region has 16 residues. With V trimmed by 4 bases and J by 4 bases, 7 bases remained unmatched. CDR1 and CDR2 (germline): SGHTA, FQGNSA. The CDR3 DNA follows: TGTGCCAGCAGCTGGGTAGCGGGGGGCAAATACAATGAGCAGTTCTTC. It specifies CASSWVAGGKYNEQFF.

The chain joins TRBV30 to TRBJ2-3, with 7 bases identical to TRBD1. The CDR3 contains 14 residues. The junction had 3 bases not matched to a gene; V was cut back by 3 bases and J by 0 bases. Germline CDR1 GTSNPN, CDR2 SVGIG (reference sequence). CDR3 DNA: TGTGCCTGGAGGACAGGGCATAGCACAGATACGCAGTATTTT. It is translated as CAWRTGHSTDTQYF.

The chain is built from TRBV9 and TRBJ2-7; TRBD1 matches 7 bases. CDR1 and CDR2 (germline): SGDLS, YYNGEE. Trimming took 0 bases from V and 5 from J; bases not matched to a gene: 8. CDR3 size: 15 residues. The CDR3 is CASSVATGQADEQYF. CDR3 sequence (DNA): TGTGCCAGCAGCGTAGCTACAGGACAGGCGGACGAGCAGTACTTC.